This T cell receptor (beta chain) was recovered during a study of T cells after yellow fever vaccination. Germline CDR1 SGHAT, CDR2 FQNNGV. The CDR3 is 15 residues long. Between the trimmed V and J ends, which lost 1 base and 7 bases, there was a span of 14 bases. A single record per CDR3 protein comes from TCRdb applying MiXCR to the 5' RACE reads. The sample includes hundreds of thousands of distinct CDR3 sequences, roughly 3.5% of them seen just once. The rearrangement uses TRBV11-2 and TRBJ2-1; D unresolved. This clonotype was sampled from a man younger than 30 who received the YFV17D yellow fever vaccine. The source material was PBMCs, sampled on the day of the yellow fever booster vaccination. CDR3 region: CASSLVAETWNEQFF. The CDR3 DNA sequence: TGTGCCAGCAGCTTAGTGGCGGAGACGTGGAATGAGCAGTTCTTC. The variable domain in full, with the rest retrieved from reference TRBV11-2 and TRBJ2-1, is EAGVAQSPRYKIIEKRQSVAFWCNPISGHATLYWYQQILGQGPKLLIQFQNNGVVDDSQLPKDRFSAERLKGVDSTLKIQPAKLEDSAVYLCASSLVAETWNEQFFGPGTRLTVL.